This TCR beta chain was profiled in a study of T cell responses to AZD1222 COVID-19 vaccine. Findings of the study overall: At baseline, seropositivity was found in only a handful of AZD1222 recipients. Unmutated variant regions reportedly attract nearly half of all spike-specific TCRs. A rise in Spike-specific TCR breadth and depth followed two AZD1222 doses.

The V segment lost 5 bases and the J segment 8 bases; nucleotides outside the gene matches: 3. This CDR3 has 13 residues. The germline V gene has CDR1 SEHNR and CDR2 FQNEAQ (reference sequence). Data came from immunoSEQ multiplex PCR; TCRdb stores just in-frame clones and leaves some out. The data contain approximately 120,000 clones, roughly nine tenths of them singletons. Turning to this clone: Its specificity is unknown.

The gene calls are TRBV7-9 and TRBJ1-6; TRBD1 matches at 7 bases. This clonotype was obtained from an adult who received the AZD1222 COVID-19 vaccine. The specimen comprised peripheral blood, sampled 28 days after the second AZD1222 dose. The CDR3 sequence: CASSQTGDSPLHF. CDR3 DNA: TGTGCCAGCAGCCAAACAGGGGATTCACCCCTCCACTTT.